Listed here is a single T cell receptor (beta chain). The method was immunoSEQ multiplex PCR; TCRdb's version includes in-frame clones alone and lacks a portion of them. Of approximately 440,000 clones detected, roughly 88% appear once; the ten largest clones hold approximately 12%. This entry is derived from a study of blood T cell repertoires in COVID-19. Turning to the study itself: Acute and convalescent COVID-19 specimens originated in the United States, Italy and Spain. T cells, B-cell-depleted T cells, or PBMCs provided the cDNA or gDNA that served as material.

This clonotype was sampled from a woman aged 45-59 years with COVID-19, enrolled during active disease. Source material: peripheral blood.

CDR3 in DNA: TGTGCCAGCAGCTTGGGCCAGGGTGGCAATCAGCCCCAGCATTTT. This sequence encodes CASSLGQGGNQPQHF. The chain links TRBV11-2 to TRBJ1-5, with D perhaps TRBD1 (5 bases). The CDR3 has 15 residues. From germline, CDR1 is SGHAT and CDR2 FQNNGV. Trimming cost V 3 bases and J 2 bases, with 11 bases left between them.